The 14 T cell receptor beta chains below come from one sample, sequenced in a study of T cells in Graves' hyperthyroidism and ophthalmopathy (dated by TCRdb to the late 2010s). The library relied on multiplex PCR. Sequencing relied on an Illumina HiSeq 2000. The TCR beta CDR3 regions were amplified from the RNA transcripts. The first round of RT-PCR for the TCR CDR3 was performed with the HTBI primer set and the Qiagen OneStep RT-PCR kit. TCRdb handled the public reads itself, with Q25 trimming in fastp and clone calling in MiXCR, and kept productive beta chains. Every CDR3 protein is listed once, alongside the most common genes and DNA of its rows. In this sample the table shows about 250,000 distinct CDR3 sequences, almost 25% of which occur a single time. In total, the top ten clones hold 35% of the sample. What was sequenced was blood. The receptors were gathered from a middle-aged woman with Graves' ophthalmopathy.

This clonotype has just a few counts. The V gene is TRBV5-6, the J gene TRBJ1-5; 10 bases fit TRBD1. V shed 1 base and J 1 base; nucleotides not matched to a gene: 8. Germline V lookup: CDR1 SGHDT, CDR2 YYEEEE. This CDR3 has 18 residues. CDR3 coding DNA: TGTGCCAGCAGCTTGTACCGGGACAGGGGCTTCAGCAATCAGCCCCAGCATTTT. This sequence encodes CASSLYRDRGFSNQPQHF.

This clonotype showed up many times. The chain joins TRBV11-2 to TRBJ1-2; TRBD1 aligns across 10 bases. Unmatched junction bases numbered 4, after V lost 1 base and J lost 2 bases. Germline CDR1 is SGHAT and CDR2 is FQNNGV. The CDR3 has 16 amino acids. This CDR3 is CASSLGGGQGNYGYTF. The DNA for the CDR3 is TGTGCCAGCAGCTTAGGGGGGGGACAGGGGAACTATGGCTACACCTTC.

This clonotype was counted many times. The chain couples TRBV6-1 to TRBJ1-2, with 9 bases fitting TRBD1. The CDR3 covers 15 residues. Germline-derived CDR1 and CDR2 are MNHNS and SASEGT. J gave up 0 bases and V 5 bases, and 4 bases lay outside the gene matches. Here the CDR3 DNA reads TGTGCCAGCAGTAGGACAGGGGATCCTAACTATGGCTACACCTTC. Translated, it gives CASSRTGDPNYGYTF.

In its sample, this clonotype was seen a few times. This chain links TRBV6-1 with TRBJ1-1; weak D call: TRBD1 (6 bases). The CDR3 spans 14 residues. Germline values: CDR1 MNHNS, CDR2 SASEGT. The V end lost 6 bases, the J end lost 6 bases, and 17 bases lay between the germline ends. The CDR3 sequence: CASRETAKGAEAFF. For the CDR3, the DNA is TGTGCCAGCAGAGAGACAGCCAAGGGGGCTGAAGCTTTCTTT.

Many counts were recorded for this clonotype. V usage is TRBV6-5 and J usage is TRBJ1-1; 7 nucleotides match TRBD1. The CDR3 contains 14 residues. CDR1 and CDR2 from the germline V gene are MNHEY and SVGAGI. The J segment lost 1 base and the V segment lost 8 bases, leaving 7 bases of the junction unmatched. Here the CDR3 reads CASAPDRSNTEAFF. In DNA, the CDR3 is TGTGCCAGCGCCCCGGACAGGTCGAACACTGAAGCTTTCTTT.

This clonotype was counted between two and nine times. This may arise from a read error, as a much more abundant clone is one base away. This chain uses TRBV28 with TRBJ2-5; the match to TRBD2 covers 9 bases. Germline V gene lookup returns CDR1 MDHEN and CDR2 SYDVKM. The CDR3 loop spans 16 amino acids. CDR3 DNA: TGTGCCAGCAGCGTGCGGGGGGGGCGGGATGGAGAGACCCTGTACTTC. Protein: CASSVRGGRDGETLYF.

In this sample, this clonotype turned up a few times. This rearrangement joins TRBV29-1 to TRBJ2-2, with 16 bases matching TRBD2. Trimming at V came to 6 bases and at J to 6 bases, leaving 4 bases not matched to a gene. The CDR3 is made up of 15 amino acids. Per the germline V gene, CDR1 is SQVTM and CDR2 is ANQGSEA. As DNA, the CDR3 is TGCAGCGTACCGGGACTAGCGGGAGGGGCCGGGGAGCTGTTTTTT. It is translated as CSVPGLAGGAGELFF.

V usage is TRBV7-8 and J usage is TRBJ2-7; TRBD2 matches at 8 bases. In germline, CDR1 is SGHVS, CDR2 FQNEAQ. The junction had 9 bases not matched to a gene; V was cut back by 11 bases and J by 6 bases. CDR3 length: 12 residues. This CDR3 reads CAGSAAGGEQYF. The CDR3 DNA reads as TGTGCCGGGAGTGCCGCGGGAGGCGAGCAGTACTTC.

In this sample, this clonotype turned up many times. V gene TRBV29-1 combines with J gene TRBJ2-7; no reliable D call. The germline gives CDR1 SQVTM, CDR2 ANQGSEA. There are 12 residues in the CDR3. Trimming took off 7 bases at V and 1 base at J, with 11 bases between the two ends. CDR3 nucleotides: TGCAGCGCCTCTGGCGGATCCTACGAGCAGTACTTC. This sequence encodes CSASGGSYEQYF.

This clonotype came up many times. The J gene is TRBJ1-2, the V gene TRBV12-5; TRBD1 matches 7 bases. Trimming at V came to 3 bases and at J to 4 bases, leaving 8 bases not matched to a gene. The CDR3 runs to 15 residues. Germline assignment: CDR1 LGHNT and CDR2 FRNRAP. For the CDR3, the DNA is TGTGCTAGTGGTTTCTCGACAGGGACCGGCTATGGCTACACCTTC. Translating it yields CASGFSTGTGYGYTF.

The chain joins TRBV7-8 to TRBJ1-2; D is ambiguous. There are 13 residues in the CDR3. Germline values: CDR1 SGHVS, CDR2 FQNEAQ. Trimming removed 2 bases from V and 2 bases from J, with 6 bases in between. CDR3 DNA: TGTGCCAGCAGCTTATCAAGGAACTATGGCTACACCTTC. It yields the protein CASSLSRNYGYTF.

V is TRBV24-1 and J is TRBJ2-7, with D possibly being TRBD2 (5 bases). The V end was cut by 3 bases, the J end by 0 bases, with 14 bases between. From germline, CDR1 is KGHDR and CDR2 SFDVKD. CDR3 length equals 16 residues. CDR3 residues: CATSDLLDESSYEQYF. The CDR3 DNA follows: TGTGCCACCAGTGATCTACTAGACGAAAGCTCCTACGAGCAGTACTTC.

The sample holds many counts of this clonotype. The chain combines TRBV28 with TRBJ2-7; D may be TRBD1 (7 bases). The CDR3 covers 13 residues. Germline V gene sequence: CDR1 MDHEN, CDR2 SYDVKM. The germline V and J ends were trimmed by 2 bases and 7 bases, with 12 bases remaining between them. The CDR3 reads CASSLTAGGEQYF. The CDR3 nucleotides read TGTGCCAGCAGTTTAACGGCAGGGGGGGAGCAGTACTTC.

This clonotype occurred many times. The chain recombines TRBV15 with TRBJ2-7, with 7 bases fitting TRBD1. Germline V gives CDR1 LNHNV, CDR2 YYDKDF (reference sequence). The CDR3 has 13 residues. After removal of 2 bases from V and 6 bases from J, the junction contained 4 bases not matched to a gene. CDR3 amino acids: CATSRSGQTEQYF. DNA of the CDR3: TGTGCCACCAGCAGATCGGGACAGACCGAGCAGTACTTC.